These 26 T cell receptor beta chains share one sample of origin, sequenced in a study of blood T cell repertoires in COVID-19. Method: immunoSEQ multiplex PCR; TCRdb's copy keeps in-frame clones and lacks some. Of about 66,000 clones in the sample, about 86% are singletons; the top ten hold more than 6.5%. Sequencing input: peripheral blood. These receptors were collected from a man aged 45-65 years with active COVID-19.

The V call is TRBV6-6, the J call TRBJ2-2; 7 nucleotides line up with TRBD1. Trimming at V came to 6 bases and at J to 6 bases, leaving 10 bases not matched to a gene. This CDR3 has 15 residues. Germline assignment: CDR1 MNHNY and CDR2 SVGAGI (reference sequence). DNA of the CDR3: TGTGCCAGCAGACCCGACAGGGTTTGGGCCGGGGAGCTGTTTTTT. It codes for CASRPDRVWAGELFF.

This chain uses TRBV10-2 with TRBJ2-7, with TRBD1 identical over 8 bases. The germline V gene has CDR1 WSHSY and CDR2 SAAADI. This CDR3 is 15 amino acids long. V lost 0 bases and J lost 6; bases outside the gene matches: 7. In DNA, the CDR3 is TGCGCCAGCAGTGAGTCCCAGGGGGCAGGGCGCGAGCAGTACGTC. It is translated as CASSESQGAGREQYV.

In DNA, the CDR3 is TGCAGCGCCGTCGGCGGGAGGGCCTTGGATACGCAGTATTTT. It is translated as CSAVGGRALDTQYF. The J gene is TRBJ2-3, the V gene TRBV29-1, with 9 bases aligning to TRBD2. CDR1 and CDR2 (germline): SQVTM, ANQGSEA. This CDR3 spans 14 amino acids. With 7 bases clipped from V and 6 bases from J, the junction kept 11 bases outside the gene matches.

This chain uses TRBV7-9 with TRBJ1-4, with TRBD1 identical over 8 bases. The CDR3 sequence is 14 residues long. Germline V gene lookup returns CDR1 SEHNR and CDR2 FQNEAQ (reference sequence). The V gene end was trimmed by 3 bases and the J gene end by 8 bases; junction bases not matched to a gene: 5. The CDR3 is CASSFVQGAEKLFF. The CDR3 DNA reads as TGTGCCAGCAGCTTCGTCCAGGGGGCGGAAAAACTGTTTTTT.

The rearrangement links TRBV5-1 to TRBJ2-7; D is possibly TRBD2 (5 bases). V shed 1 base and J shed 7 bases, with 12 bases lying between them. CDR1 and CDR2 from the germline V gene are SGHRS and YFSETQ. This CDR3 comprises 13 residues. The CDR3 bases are TGCGCCAGCAGCTTGTTAGACCGGGGTGAGCAGTACTTC. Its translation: CASSLLDRGEQYF.

The CDR3 nucleotides read TGTGCCAGCAGTTCTAAAGTACTACAGGGTGGTGGAAACACCATATATTTT. Protein product: CASSSKVLQGGGNTIYF. The chain couples TRBV27 to TRBJ1-3, with D possibly matching TRBD1 (6 bases). The V end was cut by 4 bases, the J end by 3 bases, with 19 bases between. This CDR3 has 17 amino acids. Germline V gene lookup returns CDR1 MNHEY and CDR2 SMNVEV (reference sequence).

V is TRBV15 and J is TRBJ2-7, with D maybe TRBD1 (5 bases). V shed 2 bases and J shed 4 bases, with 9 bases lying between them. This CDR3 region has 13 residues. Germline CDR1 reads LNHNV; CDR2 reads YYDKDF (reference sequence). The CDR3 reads CATSRLQDYEQYF. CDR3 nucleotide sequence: TGTGCCACCAGCAGACTACAGGATTACGAGCAGTACTTC.

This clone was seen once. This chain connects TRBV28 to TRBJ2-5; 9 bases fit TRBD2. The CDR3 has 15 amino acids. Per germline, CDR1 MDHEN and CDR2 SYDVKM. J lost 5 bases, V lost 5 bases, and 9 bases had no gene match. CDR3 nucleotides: TGTGCCAGCAGTGATGGGACTAGCAGAGTGGAGACCCAGTACTTC. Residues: CASSDGTSRVETQYF.

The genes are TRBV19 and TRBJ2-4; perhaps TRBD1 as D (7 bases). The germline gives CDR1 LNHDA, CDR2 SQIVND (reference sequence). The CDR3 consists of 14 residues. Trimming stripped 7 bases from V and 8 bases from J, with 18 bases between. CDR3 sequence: CASTRGGGADIQYF. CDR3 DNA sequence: TGTGCCAGTACGAGAGGAGGGGGCGCGGACATTCAGTACTTC.

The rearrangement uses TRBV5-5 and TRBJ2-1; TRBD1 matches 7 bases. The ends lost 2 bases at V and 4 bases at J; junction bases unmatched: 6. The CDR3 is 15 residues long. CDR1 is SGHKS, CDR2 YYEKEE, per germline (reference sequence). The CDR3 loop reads CASSFLYRGYNEQFF. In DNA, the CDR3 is TGTGCCAGCAGCTTCTTGTACAGGGGTTACAATGAGCAGTTCTTC.

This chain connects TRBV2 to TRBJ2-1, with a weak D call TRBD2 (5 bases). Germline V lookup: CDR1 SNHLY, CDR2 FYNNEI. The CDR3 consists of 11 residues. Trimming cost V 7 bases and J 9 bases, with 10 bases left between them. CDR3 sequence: CASKLEGEQFF. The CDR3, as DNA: TGTGCCAGCAAACTAGAGGGTGAGCAGTTCTTC.

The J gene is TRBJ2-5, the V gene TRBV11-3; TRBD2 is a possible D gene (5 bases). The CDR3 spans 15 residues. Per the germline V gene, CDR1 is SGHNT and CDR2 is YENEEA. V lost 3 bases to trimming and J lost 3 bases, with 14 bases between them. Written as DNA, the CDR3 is TGTGCCAGCAGCTTGAGTGGACTGGCAAAAGAGACCCAGTACTTC. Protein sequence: CASSLSGLAKETQYF.

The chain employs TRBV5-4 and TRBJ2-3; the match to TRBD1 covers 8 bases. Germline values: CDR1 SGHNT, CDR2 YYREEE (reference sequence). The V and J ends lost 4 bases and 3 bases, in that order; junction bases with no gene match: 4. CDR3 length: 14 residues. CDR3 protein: CASSQDRATDTQYF. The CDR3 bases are TGTGCCAGCAGCCAGGACAGGGCGACAGATACGCAGTATTTT.

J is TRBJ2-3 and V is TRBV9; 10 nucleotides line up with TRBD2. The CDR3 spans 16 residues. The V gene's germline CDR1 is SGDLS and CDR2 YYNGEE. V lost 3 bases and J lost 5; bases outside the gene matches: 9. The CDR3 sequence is CASSALAGVVIDTQYF. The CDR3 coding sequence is TGTGCCAGCAGCGCTCTAGCGGGAGTAGTAATAGATACGCAGTATTTT.

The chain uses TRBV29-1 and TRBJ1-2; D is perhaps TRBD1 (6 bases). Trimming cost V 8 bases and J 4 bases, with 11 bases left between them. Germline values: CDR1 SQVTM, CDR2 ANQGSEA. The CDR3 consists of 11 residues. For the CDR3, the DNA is TGCAGCTTAGGGGGTCTCTATGGCTACACCTTC. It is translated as CSLGGLYGYTF.

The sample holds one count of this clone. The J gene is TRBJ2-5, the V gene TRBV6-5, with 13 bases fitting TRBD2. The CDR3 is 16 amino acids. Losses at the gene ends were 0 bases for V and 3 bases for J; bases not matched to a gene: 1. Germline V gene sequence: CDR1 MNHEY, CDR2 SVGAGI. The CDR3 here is CASSYSGTSGKETQYF. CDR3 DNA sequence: TGTGCCAGCAGTTACTCAGGGACTAGCGGGAAAGAGACCCAGTACTTC.

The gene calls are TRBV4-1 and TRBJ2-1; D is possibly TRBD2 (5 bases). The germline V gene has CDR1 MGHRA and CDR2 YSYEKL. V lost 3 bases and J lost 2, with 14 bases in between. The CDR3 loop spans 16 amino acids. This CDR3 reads CASSQTPAGTYNEQFF. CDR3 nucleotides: TGCGCCAGCAGCCAGACCCCCGCGGGTACCTACAATGAGCAGTTCTTC.

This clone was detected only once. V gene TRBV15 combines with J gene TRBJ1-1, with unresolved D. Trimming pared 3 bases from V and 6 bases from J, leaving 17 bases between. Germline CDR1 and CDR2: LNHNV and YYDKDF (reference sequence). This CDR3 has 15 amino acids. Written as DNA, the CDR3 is TGTGCCACCAGCAGGGGTTACGGGTCTGAGGCTGAAGCTTTCTTT. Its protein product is CATSRGYGSEAEAFF.

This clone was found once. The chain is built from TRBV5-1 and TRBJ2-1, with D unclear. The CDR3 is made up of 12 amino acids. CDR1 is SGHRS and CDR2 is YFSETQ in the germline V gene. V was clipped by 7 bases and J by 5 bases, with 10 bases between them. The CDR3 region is CASSASHNEQFF. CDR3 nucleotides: TGCGCCAGCTCCGCCAGTCACAATGAGCAGTTCTTC.

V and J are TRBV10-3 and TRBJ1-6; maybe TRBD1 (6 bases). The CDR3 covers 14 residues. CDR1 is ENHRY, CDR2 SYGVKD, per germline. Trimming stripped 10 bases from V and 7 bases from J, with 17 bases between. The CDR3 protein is CATTGGSYNSPLHF. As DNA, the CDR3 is TGTGCCACGACTGGGGGCAGCTACAATTCACCCCTCCACTTT.

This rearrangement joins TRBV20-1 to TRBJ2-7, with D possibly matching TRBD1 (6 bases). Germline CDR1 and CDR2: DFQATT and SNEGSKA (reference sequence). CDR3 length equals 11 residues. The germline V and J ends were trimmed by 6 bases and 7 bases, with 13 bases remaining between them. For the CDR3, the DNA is TGCAGTGCAATGGGGGCTCAGGAGCAGTACTTC. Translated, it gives CSAMGAQEQYF.

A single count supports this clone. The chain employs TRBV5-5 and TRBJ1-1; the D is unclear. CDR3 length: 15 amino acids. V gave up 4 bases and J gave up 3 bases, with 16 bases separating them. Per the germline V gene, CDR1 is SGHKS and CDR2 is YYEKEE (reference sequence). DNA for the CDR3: TGTGCCAGCAGCCCTTCCACAAAAGAATACACTGAAGCTTTCTTT. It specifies CASSPSTKEYTEAFF. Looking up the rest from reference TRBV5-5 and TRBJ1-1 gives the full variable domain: DAGVTQSPTHLIKTRGQQVTLRCSPISGHKSVSWYQQVLGQGPQFIFQYYEKEERGRGNFPDRFSARQFPNYSSELNVNALLLGDSALYLCASSPSTKEYTEAFFGQGTRLTVV.

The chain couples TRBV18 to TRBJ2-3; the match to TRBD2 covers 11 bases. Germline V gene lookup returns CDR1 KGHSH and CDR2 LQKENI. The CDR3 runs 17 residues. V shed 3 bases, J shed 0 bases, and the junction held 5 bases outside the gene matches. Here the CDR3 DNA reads TGTGCCAGCTCACCGGGACTAGCGGTTGTAAGCACAGATACGCAGTATTTT. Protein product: CASSPGLAVVSTDTQYF.

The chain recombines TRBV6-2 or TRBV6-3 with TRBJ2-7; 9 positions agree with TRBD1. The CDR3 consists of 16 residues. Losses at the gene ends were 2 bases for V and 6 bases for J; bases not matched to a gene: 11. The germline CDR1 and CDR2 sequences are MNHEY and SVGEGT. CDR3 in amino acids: CASSYGLTGGRVEQYV. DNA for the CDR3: TGTGCCAGCAGTTACGGGTTGACAGGGGGACGGGTCGAGCAGTACGTC.

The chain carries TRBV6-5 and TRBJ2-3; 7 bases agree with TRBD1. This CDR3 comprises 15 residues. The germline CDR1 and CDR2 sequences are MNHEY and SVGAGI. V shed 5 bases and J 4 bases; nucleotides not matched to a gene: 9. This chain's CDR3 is CASSPDRALADTQYF. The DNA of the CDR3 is TGTGCCAGCAGTCCAGACAGGGCCTTGGCAGATACGCAGTATTTT.

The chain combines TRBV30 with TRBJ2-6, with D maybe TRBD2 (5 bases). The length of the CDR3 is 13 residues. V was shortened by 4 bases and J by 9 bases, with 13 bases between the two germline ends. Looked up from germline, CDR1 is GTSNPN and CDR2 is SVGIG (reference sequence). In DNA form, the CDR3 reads TGTGCCTGGACCCCGGGGTCCATCAACGTCCTGACTTTC. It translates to CAWTPGSINVLTF. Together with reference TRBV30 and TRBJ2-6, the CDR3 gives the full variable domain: SQTIHQWPATLVQPVGSPLSLECTVEGTSNPNLYWYRQAAGRGLQLLFYSVGIGQISSEVPQNLSASRPQDRQFILSSKKLLLSDSGFYLCAWTPGSINVLTFGAGSRLTVL.